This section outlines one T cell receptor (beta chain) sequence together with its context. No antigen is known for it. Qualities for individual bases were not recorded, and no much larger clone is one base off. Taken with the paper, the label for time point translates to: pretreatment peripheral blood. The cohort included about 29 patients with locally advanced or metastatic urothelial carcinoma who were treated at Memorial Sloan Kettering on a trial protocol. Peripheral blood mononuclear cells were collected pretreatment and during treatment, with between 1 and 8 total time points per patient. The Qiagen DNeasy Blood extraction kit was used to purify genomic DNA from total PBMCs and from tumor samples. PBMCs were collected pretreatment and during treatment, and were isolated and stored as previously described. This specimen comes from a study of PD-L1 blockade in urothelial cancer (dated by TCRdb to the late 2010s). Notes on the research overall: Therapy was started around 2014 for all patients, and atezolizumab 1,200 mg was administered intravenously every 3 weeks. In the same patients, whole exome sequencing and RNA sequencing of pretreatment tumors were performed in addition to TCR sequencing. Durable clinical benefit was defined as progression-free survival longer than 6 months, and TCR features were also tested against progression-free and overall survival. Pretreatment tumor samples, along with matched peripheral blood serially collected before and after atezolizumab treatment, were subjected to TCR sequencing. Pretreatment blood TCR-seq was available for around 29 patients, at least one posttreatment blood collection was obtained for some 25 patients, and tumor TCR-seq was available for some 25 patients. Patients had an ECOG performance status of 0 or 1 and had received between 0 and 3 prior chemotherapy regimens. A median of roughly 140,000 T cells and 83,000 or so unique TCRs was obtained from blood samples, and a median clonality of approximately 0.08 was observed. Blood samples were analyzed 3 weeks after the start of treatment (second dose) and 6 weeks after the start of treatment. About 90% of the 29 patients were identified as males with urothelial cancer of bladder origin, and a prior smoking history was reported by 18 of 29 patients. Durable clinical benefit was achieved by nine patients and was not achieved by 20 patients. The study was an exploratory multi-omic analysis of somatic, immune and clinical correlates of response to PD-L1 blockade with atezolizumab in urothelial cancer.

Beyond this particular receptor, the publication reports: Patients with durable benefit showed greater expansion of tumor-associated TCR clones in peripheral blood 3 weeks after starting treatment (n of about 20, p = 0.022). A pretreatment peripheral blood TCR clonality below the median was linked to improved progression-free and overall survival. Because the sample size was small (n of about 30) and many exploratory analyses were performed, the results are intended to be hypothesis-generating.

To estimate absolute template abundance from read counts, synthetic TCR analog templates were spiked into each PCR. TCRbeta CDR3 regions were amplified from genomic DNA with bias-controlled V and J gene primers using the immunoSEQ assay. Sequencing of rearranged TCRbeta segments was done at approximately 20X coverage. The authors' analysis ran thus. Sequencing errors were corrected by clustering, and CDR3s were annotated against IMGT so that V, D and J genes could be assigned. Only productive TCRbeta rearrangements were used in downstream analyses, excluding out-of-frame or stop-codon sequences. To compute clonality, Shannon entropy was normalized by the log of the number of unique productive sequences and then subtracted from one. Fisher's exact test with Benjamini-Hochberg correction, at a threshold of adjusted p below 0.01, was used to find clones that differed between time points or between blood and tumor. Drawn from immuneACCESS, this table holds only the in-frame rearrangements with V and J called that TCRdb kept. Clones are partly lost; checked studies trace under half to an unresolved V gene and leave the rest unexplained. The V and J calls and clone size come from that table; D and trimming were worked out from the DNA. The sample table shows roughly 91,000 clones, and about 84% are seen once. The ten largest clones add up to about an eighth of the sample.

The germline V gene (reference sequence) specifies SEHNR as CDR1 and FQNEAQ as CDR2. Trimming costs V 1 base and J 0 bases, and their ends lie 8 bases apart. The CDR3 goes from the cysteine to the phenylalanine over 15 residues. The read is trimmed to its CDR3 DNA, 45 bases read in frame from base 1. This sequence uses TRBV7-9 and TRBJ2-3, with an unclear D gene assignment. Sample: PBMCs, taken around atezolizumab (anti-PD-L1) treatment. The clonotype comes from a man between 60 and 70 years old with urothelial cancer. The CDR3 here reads CASSLVSASTDTQYF. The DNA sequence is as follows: TGTGCCAGCAGCTTAGTAAGCGCCAGCACAGATACGCAGTATTTT. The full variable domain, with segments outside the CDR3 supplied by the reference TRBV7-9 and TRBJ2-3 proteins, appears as DTGVSQNPRHKITKRGQNVTFRCDPISEHNRLYWYRQTLGQGPEFLTYFQNEAQLEKSRLLSDRFSAERPKGSFSTLEIQRTEQGDSAMYLCASSLVSASTDTQYFGPGTRLTVL.